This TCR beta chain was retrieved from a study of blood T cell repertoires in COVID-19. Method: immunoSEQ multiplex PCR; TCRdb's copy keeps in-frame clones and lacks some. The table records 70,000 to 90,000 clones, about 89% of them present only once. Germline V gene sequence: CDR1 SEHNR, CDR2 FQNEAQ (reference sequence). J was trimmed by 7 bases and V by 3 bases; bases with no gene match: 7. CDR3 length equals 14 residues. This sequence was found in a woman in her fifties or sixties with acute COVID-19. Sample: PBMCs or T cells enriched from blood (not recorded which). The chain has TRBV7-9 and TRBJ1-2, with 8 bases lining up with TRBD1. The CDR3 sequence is CASSFDRGGSGYTF. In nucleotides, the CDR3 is TGTGCCAGCAGCTTCGACAGGGGAGGATCTGGCTACACCTTC.